The 2 T cell receptor beta chains given below trace back to one sample, sequenced in a study of T cell responses to AZD1222 COVID-19 vaccine. The protocol was immunoSEQ multiplex PCR, while the TCRdb copy is restricted to in-frame clones and leaves out a portion. The sample has approximately 170,000 clones, roughly 88% seen once. Source: peripheral blood, taken 28 days after the second AZD1222 dose. The receptors were gathered from an adult who received the AZD1222 COVID-19 vaccine.

The chain joins TRBV7-2 to TRBJ1-2; TRBD1 aligns across 7 bases. This CDR3 has 18 residues. With V trimmed by 5 bases and J by 3 bases, 18 bases remained unmatched. CDR1 and CDR2 (germline): SGHTA, FQGNSA. CDR3 residues: CASSPGGTEGGKYYGYTF. The CDR3 DNA follows: TGTGCCAGCAGCCCAGGGGGAACCGAAGGGGGCAAGTACTATGGCTACACCTTC.

The chain combines TRBV5-1 with TRBJ1-1; 8 positions agree with TRBD1. Germline CDR1 SGHRS, CDR2 YFSETQ. The CDR3 is 13 amino acids. With V trimmed by 3 bases and J by 7 bases, 5 bases remained unmatched. In DNA form, the CDR3 reads TGCGCCAGCAGCTGGACAGGGATAAGTGAAGCTTTCTTT. Its translation: CASSWTGISEAFF.